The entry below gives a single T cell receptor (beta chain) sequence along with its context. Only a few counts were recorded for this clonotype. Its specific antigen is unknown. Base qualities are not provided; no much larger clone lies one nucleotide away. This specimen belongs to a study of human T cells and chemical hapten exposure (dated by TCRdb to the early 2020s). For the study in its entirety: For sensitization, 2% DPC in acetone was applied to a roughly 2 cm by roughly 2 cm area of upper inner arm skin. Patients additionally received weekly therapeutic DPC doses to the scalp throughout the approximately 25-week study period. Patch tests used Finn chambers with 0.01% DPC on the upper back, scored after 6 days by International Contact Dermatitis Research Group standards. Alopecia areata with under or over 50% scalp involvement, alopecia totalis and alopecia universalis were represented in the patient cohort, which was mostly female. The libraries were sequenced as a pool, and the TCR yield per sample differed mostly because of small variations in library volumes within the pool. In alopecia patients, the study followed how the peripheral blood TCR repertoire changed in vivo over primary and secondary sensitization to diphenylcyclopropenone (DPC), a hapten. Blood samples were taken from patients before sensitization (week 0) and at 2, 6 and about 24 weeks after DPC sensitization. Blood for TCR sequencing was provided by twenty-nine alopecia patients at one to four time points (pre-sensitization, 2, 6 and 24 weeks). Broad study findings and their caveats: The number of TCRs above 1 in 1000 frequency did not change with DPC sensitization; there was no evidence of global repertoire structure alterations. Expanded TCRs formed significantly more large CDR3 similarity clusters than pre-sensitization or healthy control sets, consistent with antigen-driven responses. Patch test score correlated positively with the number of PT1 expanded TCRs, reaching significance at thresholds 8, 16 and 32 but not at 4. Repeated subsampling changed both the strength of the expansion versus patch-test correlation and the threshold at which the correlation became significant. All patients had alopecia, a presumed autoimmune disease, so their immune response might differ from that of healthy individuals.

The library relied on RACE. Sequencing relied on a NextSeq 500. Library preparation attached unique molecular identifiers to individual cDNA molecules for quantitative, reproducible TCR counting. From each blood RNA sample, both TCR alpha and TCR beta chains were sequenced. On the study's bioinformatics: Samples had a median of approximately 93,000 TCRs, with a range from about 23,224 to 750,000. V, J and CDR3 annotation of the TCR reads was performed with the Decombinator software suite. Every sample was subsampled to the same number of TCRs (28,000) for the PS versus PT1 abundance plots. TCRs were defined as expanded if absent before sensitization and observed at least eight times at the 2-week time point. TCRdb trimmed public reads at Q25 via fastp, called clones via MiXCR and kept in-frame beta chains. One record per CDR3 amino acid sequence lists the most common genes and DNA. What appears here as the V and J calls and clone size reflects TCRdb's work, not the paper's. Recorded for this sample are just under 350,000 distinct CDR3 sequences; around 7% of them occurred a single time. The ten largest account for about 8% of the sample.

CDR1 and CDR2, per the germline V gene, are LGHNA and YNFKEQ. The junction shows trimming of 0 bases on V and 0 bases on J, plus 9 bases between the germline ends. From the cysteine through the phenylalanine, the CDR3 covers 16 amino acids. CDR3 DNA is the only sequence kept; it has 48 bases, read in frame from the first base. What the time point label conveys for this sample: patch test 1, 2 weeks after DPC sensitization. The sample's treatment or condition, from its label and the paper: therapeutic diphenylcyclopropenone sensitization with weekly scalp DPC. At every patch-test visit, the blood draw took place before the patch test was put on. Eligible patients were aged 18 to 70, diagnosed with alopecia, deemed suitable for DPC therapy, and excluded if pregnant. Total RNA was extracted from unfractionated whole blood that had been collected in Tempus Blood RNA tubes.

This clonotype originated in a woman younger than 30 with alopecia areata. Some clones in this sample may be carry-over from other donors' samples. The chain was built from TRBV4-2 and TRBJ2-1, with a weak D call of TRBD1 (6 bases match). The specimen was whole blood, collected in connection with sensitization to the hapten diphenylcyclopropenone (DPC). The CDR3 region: CASSQEPQGSYNEQFF. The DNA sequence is TGTGCCAGCAGCCAAGAACCACAGGGCTCCTACAATGAGCAGTTCTTC.